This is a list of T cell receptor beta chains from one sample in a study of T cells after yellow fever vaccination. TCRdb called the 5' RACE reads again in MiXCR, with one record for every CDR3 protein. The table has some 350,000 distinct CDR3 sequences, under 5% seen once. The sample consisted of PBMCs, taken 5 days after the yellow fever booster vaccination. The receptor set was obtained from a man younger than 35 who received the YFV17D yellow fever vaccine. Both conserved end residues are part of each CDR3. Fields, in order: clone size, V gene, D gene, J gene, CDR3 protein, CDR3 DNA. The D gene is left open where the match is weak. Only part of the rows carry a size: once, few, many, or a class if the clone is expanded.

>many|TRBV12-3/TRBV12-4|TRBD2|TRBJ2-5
CASSLGEWTSGEETQYF
TGTGCCAGCAGTTTAGGTGAATGGACTAGCGGAGAAGAGACCCAGTACTTC
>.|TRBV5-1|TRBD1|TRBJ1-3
CASSRNRGKGNTIYF
TGCGCCAGCAGCCGGAACAGGGGAAAAGGAAACACCATATATTTT
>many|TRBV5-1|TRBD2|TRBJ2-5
CASRDPGLPNQETQYF
TGCGCCAGCCGCGACCCGGGACTACCGAATCAAGAGACCCAGTACTTC
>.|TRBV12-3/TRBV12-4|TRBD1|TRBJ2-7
CASSARTGGIYEQYF
TGTGCCAGCAGTGCCCGGACAGGGGGGATCTACGAGCAGTACTTC
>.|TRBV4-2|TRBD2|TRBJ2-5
CASSQDQKRGRETQYF
TGTGCCAGCAGCCAAGATCAGAAGCGGGGGAGAGAGACCCAGTACTTC
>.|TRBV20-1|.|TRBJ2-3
CSARSPRSTDTQYF
TGCAGTGCTAGGTCTCCCCGGAGCACAGATACGCAGTATTTT
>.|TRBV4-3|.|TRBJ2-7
CASSQEVVGSYEQYF
TGCGCCAGCAGCCAAGAAGTGGTCGGGAGCTACGAGCAGTACTTC
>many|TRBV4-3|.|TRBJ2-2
CASSQDRGFVGGAGELFF
TGCGCCAGCAGCCAAGATCGAGGGTTTGTAGGAGGTGCCGGGGAGCTGTTTTTT
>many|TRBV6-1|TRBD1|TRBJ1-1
CASRAGTAMNTEAFF
TGTGCCAGCAGAGCCGGGACAGCAATGAACACTGAAGCTTTCTTT
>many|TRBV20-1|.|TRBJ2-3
CSARSGWGTDTQYF
TGCAGTGCCAGGAGCGGGTGGGGCACAGATACGCAGTATTTT
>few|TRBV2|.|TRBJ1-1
CASSVGYRAFF
TGTGCCAGCAGTGTTGGGTATAGGGCTTTCTTT
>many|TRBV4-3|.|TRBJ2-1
CASSQDGGEQFF
TGCGCCAGCAGCCAAGATGGCGGAGAGCAGTTCTTC
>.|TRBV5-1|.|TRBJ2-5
CASSLERREETQYF
TGCGCCAGCAGCTTGGAGCGGAGGGAAGAGACCCAGTACTTC
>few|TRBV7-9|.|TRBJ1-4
CASSFHATNEKLFF
TGTGCCAGCAGCTTCCATGCAACTAATGAAAAACTGTTTTTT
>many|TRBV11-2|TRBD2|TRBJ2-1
CASSNSGEGYNEQFF
TGTGCCAGCAGCAATAGCGGGGAAGGATACAATGAGCAGTTCTTC
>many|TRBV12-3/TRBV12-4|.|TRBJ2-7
CASSSPHIDGSYEQYF
TGTGCCAGCAGTTCGCCCCACATCGATGGATCCTACGAGCAGTACTTC
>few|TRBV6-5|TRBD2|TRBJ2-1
CASSYGTSGNEQFF
TGTGCCAGCAGTTACGGGACTAGCGGCAATGAGCAGTTCTTC
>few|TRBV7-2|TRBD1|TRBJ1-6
CASSFSGTADGSPLHF
TGTGCCAGCAGCTTTAGTGGGACAGCGGATGGATCACCCCTCCACTTT
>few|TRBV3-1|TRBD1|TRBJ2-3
CASSPSKGGGTDTQYF
TGTGCCAGCAGCCCGTCCAAAGGGGGCGGCACAGATACGCAGTATTTT
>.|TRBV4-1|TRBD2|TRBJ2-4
CASSQGRASGAKNIQYF
TGCGCCAGCAGCCAAGGGAGGGCTAGCGGTGCCAAAAACATTCAGTACTTC
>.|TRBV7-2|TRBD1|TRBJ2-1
CASSLQGIGEQFF
TGTGCCAGCAGCCTACAGGGGATCGGGGAGCAGTTCTTC
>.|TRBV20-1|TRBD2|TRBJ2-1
CSAPGQGLAASSYNEQFF
TGCAGTGCCCCAGGACAGGGACTAGCGGCGAGCTCCTACAATGAGCAGTTCTTC